This T cell receptor (beta chain) was captured by sequencing in a study of T cells expressing NK-cell markers. On the study more broadly: It was sorted CD3+CD56-NKG2C+, CD3+CD56+NKG2C- and CD3+CD56+NKG2C+ T cells that provided the TCR beta repertoires.

About this clonotype itself: The target antigen is unknown.

Germline V CDR1 and CDR2: DFQATT, SNEGSKA (reference sequence). This CDR3 region has 17 residues. Study conclusions and caveats: The leading position in the CD3+CD56-NKG2C+ fraction of a handful of donors also went to these clonotypes.

TCRdb re-called the 5' RACE reads and gives one entry per CDR3 protein, without DNA. The table lists roughly 430,000 distinct CDR3 sequences. The genes are TRBV20-1 and TRBJ1-6. This TCR came from a woman aged 18-70 years in good health. The sample comprised blood T cells: a sorted CD56 or NKG2C T cell subset, CD4+ or CD8+ T cells, or bulk PBMC T cells (not recorded which). The CDR3 sequence is CSARVTVGDSYNSPLHF.